Listed below are T cell receptor beta chains from one sample, sequenced in a study of vaccination effects on CD4 cells after COVID-19. Some clones are missing from TCRdb's copy, which holds only in-frame ones; the method was immunoSEQ multiplex PCR. The sample has tens of thousands of clones, 70% to 75% seen once. No antigen has been assigned to these receptors. Sequenced here: CD4+ T cells from PBMCs cultured with HCoV-229E spike peptides, sampled before COVID-19 vaccination. The receptors originated from a human donor who received a COVID-19 vaccine. Each CDR3 is given without its conserved first and last residue.

j_call: TRBJ2-2; v_call: TRBV5-1; cdr3_aa: ASSLFAGGDTGELF
j_call: TRBJ2-5; v_call: TRBV2; cdr3_aa: ASSRVRGHQETQY
j_call: TRBJ2-5; v_call: TRBV6-5; cdr3_aa: ASSSRGRGETQY
j_call: TRBJ2-6; v_call: TRBV7-3; cdr3_aa: ASSPSDTNSGANVLT
j_call: TRBJ1-6; v_call: TRBV6-5; cdr3_aa: ASTPGGSWSPLH
j_call: TRBJ1-5; v_call: TRBV6-2/TRBV6-3; cdr3_aa: ASSWREQPQH
j_call: TRBJ2-2; v_call: TRBV7-2; cdr3_aa: ASSSTTRRDTGELF
j_call: TRBJ2-5; v_call: TRBV19; cdr3_aa: ASRVGETQY
j_call: TRBJ2-5; v_call: TRBV5-6; cdr3_aa: ASSLIAGGGETQY
j_call: TRBJ2-2; v_call: TRBV28; cdr3_aa: ASRPTRGGAGTGELF
j_call: TRBJ1-6; v_call: TRBV3-1/TRBV3-2; cdr3_aa: ASSQADRALH
j_call: TRBJ2-5; v_call: TRBV29-1; cdr3_aa: SVAGLQETQY
j_call: TRBJ1-2; v_call: TRBV19; cdr3_aa: ASSFGTGGYT
j_call: TRBJ1-1; v_call: TRBV18; cdr3_aa: ASCQGQNTEAF
j_call: TRBJ1-1; v_call: TRBV9; cdr3_aa: ASSAGVRDTEAF
j_call: TRBJ2-2; v_call: TRBV5-1; cdr3_aa: ASSLGGNTGELF
j_call: TRBJ2-3; v_call: TRBV29-1; cdr3_aa: SGGERGGTDTQY
j_call: TRBJ1-1; v_call: TRBV5-1; cdr3_aa: ASSFEQGANTEAF
j_call: TRBJ2-1; v_call: TRBV7-8; cdr3_aa: ASSRDSRSISNEQF
j_call: TRBJ1-1; v_call: TRBV10-3; cdr3_aa: AIRQQGAKNTEAF
j_call: TRBJ2-1; v_call: TRBV6-5; cdr3_aa: ATLLWHNEQF
j_call: TRBJ1-1; v_call: TRBV3-1/TRBV3-2; cdr3_aa: ASSLSGGTEAF
j_call: TRBJ1-6; v_call: TRBV11-1; cdr3_aa: ASSLQGTTPLH
j_call: TRBJ2-5; v_call: TRBV27; cdr3_aa: ASSLAGFGETQY
j_call: TRBJ1-2; v_call: TRBV5-1; cdr3_aa: ASSLFQQGYGYT
j_call: TRBJ2-2; v_call: TRBV19; cdr3_aa: ASKNLWDRSPSTGELF
j_call: TRBJ1-3; v_call: TRBV9; cdr3_aa: ASSVDGGTGNTIY
j_call: TRBJ2-3; v_call: TRBV9; cdr3_aa: ASSVGLSDTQY
j_call: TRBJ2-5; v_call: TRBV5-1; cdr3_aa: ASSLRPRSSGNQETQY
j_call: TRBJ1-5; v_call: TRBV21-1; cdr3_aa: ASSKVRRGQSGQPQH
j_call: TRBJ1-2; v_call: TRBV5-5; cdr3_aa: ASSLGAGANYGYT